A selection of T cell receptor beta chains follows, all from one sample in a study of blood T cell repertoires in COVID-19. The method was immunoSEQ multiplex PCR; TCRdb's version includes in-frame clones alone and lacks a portion of them. Of about 59,000 clones listed, 90% were seen once; the top ten hold roughly 15%. What was sequenced was peripheral blood. The source is a man older than 75 with acute or convalescent COVID-19. CDR3s include the opening cysteine and the closing phenylalanine or tryptophan. The D gene is left open where the match is weak. Size values are once, few and many counts, or a class for expanded clones, and some rows have none.

len,d_gene,abundance,j_gene,v_gene,CDR3nt,CDR3aa
15,-,-,TRBJ2-7,TRBV6-5,TGTGCCAGCAGTTACTCAGGGGGGGCCCCCTACGAGCAGTACTTC,CASSYSGGAPYEQYF
16,TRBD2,-,TRBJ2-4,TRBV14,TGTGCCAGCAGCCTCGGACTAGCGGGGGGGCCAGCCATTCAGTACTTC,CASSLGLAGGPAIQYF
15,TRBD1,-,TRBJ2-2,TRBV24-1,TGTGCCACCAGTGATTTGCGACAGGGTACCGGGGAGCTGTTTTTT,CATSDLRQGTGELFF
17,TRBD2,-,TRBJ2-5,TRBV6-1,TGTGCCAGCAGTGATGGTAGCGGGGGATACTTGGGCGAGACCCAGTACTTC,CASSDGSGGYLGETQYF
13,-,-,TRBJ2-7,TRBV5-1,TGCGCCAGCAGTCTTCGATCCGGCTACGAGCAGTACTTC,CASSLRSGYEQYF
13,-,-,TRBJ2-5,TRBV19,TGTGCCAGTAGTATGTCAGGGTCAGAGACCCAGTACTTC,CASSMSGSETQYF
15,TRBD1,-,TRBJ2-7,TRBV6-5,TGTGCCAGCAGGAAAGGACAGGACGGTTCTTACGAGCAGTACTTC,CASRKGQDGSYEQYF
13,-,-,TRBJ1-5,TRBV6-1,TGTGCCAGCAGTGAATCCGGCAATCAGCCCCAGCATTTT,CASSESGNQPQHF
15,-,-,TRBJ1-6,TRBV9,TGTGCCAGCAGCGTAGCGGGACAAGATAATTCACCCCTCCACTTT,CASSVAGQDNSPLHF
13,-,-,TRBJ2-2,TRBV14,TGTGCCAGCAGTCTAAGTCTAGGCGGGGAGCTGTTTTTT,CASSLSLGGELFF
13,TRBD1,-,TRBJ2-7,TRBV2,TGTGCCAGCACCCGGGACAGGGAGTACGAGCAGTACTTC,CASTRDREYEQYF
15,-,-,TRBJ2-7,TRBV6-2/TRBV6-3,TGTGCCAGCAGTACCCCGACAGCGCCAGCCTACGAGCAGTACTTC,CASSTPTAPAYEQYF
16,TRBD1,-,TRBJ2-3,TRBV19,TGTGCCAGTAGTATCCCGGGACAGGGGGCTAAAGATACGCAGTATTTT,CASSIPGQGAKDTQYF
15,TRBD1,-,TRBJ1-2,TRBV7-9,TGTGCCAGCAGCCAAAGTCCCGACAGGGAAAAAGGCTACACCTTC,CASSQSPDREKGYTF
16,-,-,TRBJ2-7,TRBV28,TGTGCCAGCAGTATTGGGGTGACAGGCCTTGCCTACGAGCAGTACTTC,CASSIGVTGLAYEQYF
15,-,few,TRBJ1-2,TRBV29-1,TGCAGCGTTGAAAGGGAGGCCGGCTCCCCCGGGGGCTACACCTTC,CSVEREAGSPGGYTF
16,-,-,TRBJ1-5,TRBV5-1,TGCGCCAGCAGCTTTCAAGATTCGAGGGGCAATCAGCCCCAGCATTTT,CASSFQDSRGNQPQHF
15,TRBD2,-,TRBJ2-5,TRBV24-1,TGTGCCACCAGTGTCCTAGCGGGGGGGCGAGAGACCCAGTACTTC,CATSVLAGGRETQYF
13,TRBD2,-,TRBJ2-1,TRBV12-3/TRBV12-4,TGTGCCAGCAGTCTCCTAGCGGGGGGGGAGCAGTTCTTC,CASSLLAGGEQFF
15,TRBD1,once,TRBJ1-2,TRBV7-2,TGTGCCAGCAGCTTAGCCGTCGACAGGGATTATGGCTACACCTTC,CASSLAVDRDYGYTF
12,TRBD1,-,TRBJ1-2,TRBV6-5,TGTGCCAGCCTGGGACAGGGAGTTGGCTACACCTTC,CASLGQGVGYTF
10,TRBD1,-,TRBJ1-2,TRBV20-1,TGCAGTGCAAGAGGGGACAGCGCTAACTTC,CSARGDSANF
14,-,-,TRBJ1-1,TRBV9,TGTGCCAGCAGCGTAGCGGGGTCGTGGACTGAAGCTTTCTTT,CASSVAGSWTEAFF
11,-,-,TRBJ1-1,TRBV29-1,TGCAGCGTTGCACCCAGCACTGAAGCTTTCTTT,CSVAPSTEAFF
16,-,-,TRBJ1-4,TRBV4-2,TGTGCCAGCAGCCCCCAGTGGGCGCCAACTAATGAAAAACTGTTTTTT,CASSPQWAPTNEKLFF
16,-,-,TRBJ2-1,TRBV10-1,TGCGCCAGCAGTGAGGCGGACAGAAAGTCCTACAATGAGCAGTTCTTC,CASSEADRKSYNEQFF
11,TRBD2,-,TRBJ2-2,TRBV6-5,TGTGCCACCCGGGGGGACGTAGAGCTGTTTTTT,CATRGDVELFF
15,TRBD1,-,TRBJ2-7,TRBV3-1/TRBV3-2,TGTGCCAGCAGGCAAGAGACAGGGGCCTCCTACGAGCAGTACTTC,CASRQETGASYEQYF
12,-,-,TRBJ1-2,TRBV2,TGTGCCAGCAGTGGGGGCAATTATGGCTACACCTTC,CASSGGNYGYTF
14,TRBD1,-,TRBJ1-2,TRBV28,TGTGCCAGCAGTTTATCGACCAGGGGGTATGGCTACACCTTC,CASSLSTRGYGYTF
17,-,-,TRBJ2-7,TRBV7-9,TGTGCCAGCAGCTCAGGGGGGCTAGCTCTACTCGTCGACGAGCAGTACTTC,CASSSGGLALLVDEQYF
15,TRBD1,-,TRBJ2-7,TRBV4-2,TGTGCCAGCAGCCTACGGGACAGGAGCTCCTACGAGCAGTACTTC,CASSLRDRSSYEQYF
13,-,-,TRBJ1-1,TRBV2,TGTGCCAGCAGTGAAACCAGGGTCCCTGAAGCTTTCTTT,CASSETRVPEAFF
15,-,once,TRBJ2-3,TRBV5-1,TGCGCCAGCAGCTTCAGGGAATGGGGCACAGATACGCAGTATTTT,CASSFREWGTDTQYF
15,-,once,TRBJ2-2,TRBV7-2,TGTGCCAGCAGCTTAGTTGCTCTAGTCACCGGGGAGCTGTTTTTT,CASSLVALVTGELFF
17,-,-,TRBJ1-4,TRBV5-5,TGTGCCAGCAGCCTGGAGGGCAGGGGTGCAACTAATGAAAAACTGTTTTTT,CASSLEGRGATNEKLFF
14,-,-,TRBJ1-1,TRBV19,TGTGCCAGTAGGGGGGGGCTGAAGAACACTGAAGCTTTCTTT,CASRGGLKNTEAFF
18,TRBD2,-,TRBJ2-1,TRBV7-2,TGTGCCAGCAGCTCCGGGGTGGTGCGAGCGGGGGGCTACAATGAGCAGTTCTTC,CASSSGVVRAGGYNEQFF
14,-,-,TRBJ2-5,TRBV15,TGTGCCACCAGCAGAGACAACAACCAAGAGACCCAGTACTTC,CATSRDNNQETQYF
15,TRBD1,-,TRBJ1-4,TRBV30,TGTGCCTGGAGTAACTCCGGGACAGGGGTTGAAAAACTGTTTTTT,CAWSNSGTGVEKLFF
12,-,once,TRBJ2-3,TRBV30,TGTGCCTGGGGCGGGGCGGCCGATACGCAGTATTTT,CAWGGAADTQYF
14,TRBD1,few,TRBJ2-2,TRBV6-5,TGTGCCAGCAGTAGGGACAGGTTCACCGGGGAGCTGTTTTTT,CASSRDRFTGELFF
15,-,-,TRBJ2-7,TRBV27,TGTGCCAGCAGTTTAAGCAGGGGCTCCCTCAACGAGCAGTACTTC,CASSLSRGSLNEQYF
15,TRBD2,-,TRBJ2-5,TRBV6-5,TGTGCCAGCAGCCCCGGAGGGAGGGGCCAAGAGACCCAGTACTTC,CASSPGGRGQETQYF
11,TRBD1,once,TRBJ2-2,TRBV29-1,TGCAGCGTCCGACAGGGGCGGGAGCTGTTTTTT,CSVRQGRELFF
14,TRBD1,-,TRBJ2-3,TRBV5-1,TGCGCCAGCAGCGGCAGGACAGGGGAAGATACGCAGTATTTT,CASSGRTGEDTQYF
16,-,-,TRBJ2-3,TRBV5-1,TGCGCCAGCAGCCGCAAGGAGGGGGGGGGCACAGATACGCAGTATTTT,CASSRKEGGGTDTQYF
14,-,-,TRBJ1-2,TRBV7-2,TGTGCCAGCAGCTTAGGAATTGGGGGCCCTGGCTACACCTTC,CASSLGIGGPGYTF
15,TRBD1,-,TRBJ2-5,TRBV5-1,TGCGCCAGCAGCTGGCCGGGACAGGGGATAGAGACCCAGTACTTC,CASSWPGQGIETQYF
14,TRBD2,-,TRBJ2-3,TRBV7-2,TGTGCCAGCAGCAAAGCGGGGGGGCCGGATACGCAGTATTTT,CASSKAGGPDTQYF
13,-,once,TRBJ2-7,TRBV29-1,TGCAGCGTTGCAAGCCCCTCCGGTGAAGAGCAGTACTTC,CSVASPSGEEQYF
15,TRBD1,-,TRBJ1-5,TRBV7-9,TGTGCCAGCAGCTCGGGACAGGGTACCAGCCAGCCCCAGCATTTT,CASSSGQGTSQPQHF
13,-,-,TRBJ1-5,TRBV7-2,TGTGCCAGCAGCCGAGTGTTGGATCAGCCCCAGCATTTT,CASSRVLDQPQHF
17,-,-,TRBJ2-5,TRBV7-8,TGTGCCAGCAGCCCCCCCCTCAGGCAGGGGGGTTCAGAGACCCAGTACTTC,CASSPPLRQGGSETQYF
15,-,-,TRBJ1-2,TRBV11-3,TGTGCCAGCAGCCCTGAGGGCGGGTCTAACTATGGCTACACCTTC,CASSPEGGSNYGYTF
12,-,once,TRBJ2-7,TRBV29-1,TGCAGCGCTTCGGGACAAACCTACGAGCAGTACTTC,CSASGQTYEQYF